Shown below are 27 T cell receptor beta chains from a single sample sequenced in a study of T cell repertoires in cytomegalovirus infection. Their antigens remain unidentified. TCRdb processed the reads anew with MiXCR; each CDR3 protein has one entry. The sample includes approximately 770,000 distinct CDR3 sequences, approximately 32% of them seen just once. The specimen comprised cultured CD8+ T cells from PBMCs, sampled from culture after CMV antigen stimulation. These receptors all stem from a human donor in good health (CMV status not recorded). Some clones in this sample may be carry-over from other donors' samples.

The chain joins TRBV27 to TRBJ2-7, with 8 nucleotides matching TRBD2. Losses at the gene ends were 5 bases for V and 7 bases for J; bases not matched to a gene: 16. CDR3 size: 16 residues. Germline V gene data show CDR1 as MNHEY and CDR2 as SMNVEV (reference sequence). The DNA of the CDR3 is TGTGCCAGCAGTCCGCGGACTAGCTGGTCCATAGGGGAGCAGTACGTC. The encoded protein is CASSPRTSWSIGEQYV.

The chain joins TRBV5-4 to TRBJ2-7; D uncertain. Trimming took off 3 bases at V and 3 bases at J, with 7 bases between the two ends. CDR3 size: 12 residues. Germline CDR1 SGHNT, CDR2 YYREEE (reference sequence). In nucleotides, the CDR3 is TGTGCCAGCAGCTCCGACGGCTACGAGCAGTACGTC. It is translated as CASSSDGYEQYV.

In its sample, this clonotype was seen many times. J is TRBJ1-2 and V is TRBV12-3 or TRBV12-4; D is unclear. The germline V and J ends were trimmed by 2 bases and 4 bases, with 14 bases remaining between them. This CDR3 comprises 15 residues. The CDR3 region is CASSLSAGEVYGYTF. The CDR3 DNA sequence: TGTGCCAGCAGTTTATCGGCCGGAGAAGTCTATGGCTACACCTTC.

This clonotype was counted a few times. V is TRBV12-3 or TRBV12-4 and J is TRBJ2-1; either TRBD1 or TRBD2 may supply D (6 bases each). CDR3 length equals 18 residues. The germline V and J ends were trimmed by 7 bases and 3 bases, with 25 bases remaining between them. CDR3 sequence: CASTPGGGLLPRYNEQFF. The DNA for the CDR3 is TGTGCCAGCACCCCCGGAGGGGGTCTACTACCACGCTACAATGAGCAGTTCTTC.

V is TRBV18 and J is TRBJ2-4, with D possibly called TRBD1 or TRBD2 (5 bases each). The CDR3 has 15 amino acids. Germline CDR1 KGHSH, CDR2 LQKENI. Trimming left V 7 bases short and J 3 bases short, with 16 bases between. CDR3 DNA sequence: TGTGCCAGCTTACGGGACCACCGAGGCAAAAACATTCAGTACTTC. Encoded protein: CASLRDHRGKNIQYF.

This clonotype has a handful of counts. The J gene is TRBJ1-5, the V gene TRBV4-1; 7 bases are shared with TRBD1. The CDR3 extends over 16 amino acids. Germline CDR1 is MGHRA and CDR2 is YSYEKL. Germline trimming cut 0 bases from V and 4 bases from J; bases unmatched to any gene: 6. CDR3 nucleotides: TGCGCCAGCAGCCAAGATCTCCCAGGGGGAAATCAGCCCCAGCATTTT. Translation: CASSQDLPGGNQPQHF.

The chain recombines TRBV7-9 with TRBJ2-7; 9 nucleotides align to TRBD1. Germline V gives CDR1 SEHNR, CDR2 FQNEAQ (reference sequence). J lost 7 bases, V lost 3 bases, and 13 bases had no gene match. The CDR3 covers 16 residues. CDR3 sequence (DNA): TGTGCCAGCAGCTTGTCCGCCGGGACAGGGAAAACTGAGCAGTACGTC. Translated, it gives CASSLSAGTGKTEQYV.

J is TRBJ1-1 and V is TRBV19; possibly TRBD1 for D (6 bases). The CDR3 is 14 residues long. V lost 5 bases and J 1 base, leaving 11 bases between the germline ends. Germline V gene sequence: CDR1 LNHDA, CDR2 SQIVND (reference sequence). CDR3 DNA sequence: TGTGCCAGTAGTCCCCTGGGACAGAACACTGAAGCTTTCTTT. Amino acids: CASSPLGQNTEAFF.

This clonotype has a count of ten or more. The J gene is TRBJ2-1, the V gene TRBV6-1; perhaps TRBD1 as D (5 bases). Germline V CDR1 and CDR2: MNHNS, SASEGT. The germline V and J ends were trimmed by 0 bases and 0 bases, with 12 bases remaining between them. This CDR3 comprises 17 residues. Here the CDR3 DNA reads TGTGCCAGCAGTGAAGCGGGCCAGGGCTTCTCCTACAATGAGCAGTTCTTC. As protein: CASSEAGQGFSYNEQFF.

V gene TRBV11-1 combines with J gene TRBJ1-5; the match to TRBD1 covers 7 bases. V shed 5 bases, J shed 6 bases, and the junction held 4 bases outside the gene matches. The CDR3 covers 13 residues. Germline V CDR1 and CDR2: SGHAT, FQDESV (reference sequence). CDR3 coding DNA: TGTGCCAGCAGCGCCGACAGGGTTCAGCCCCAGCATTTT. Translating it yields CASSADRVQPQHF.

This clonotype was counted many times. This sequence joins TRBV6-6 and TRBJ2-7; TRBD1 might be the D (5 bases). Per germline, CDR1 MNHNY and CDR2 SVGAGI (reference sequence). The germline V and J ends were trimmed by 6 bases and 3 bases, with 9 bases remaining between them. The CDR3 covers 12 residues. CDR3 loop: CASSPTGYEQYV. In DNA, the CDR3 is TGTGCCAGCAGCCCTACAGGCTACGAGCAGTACGTC.

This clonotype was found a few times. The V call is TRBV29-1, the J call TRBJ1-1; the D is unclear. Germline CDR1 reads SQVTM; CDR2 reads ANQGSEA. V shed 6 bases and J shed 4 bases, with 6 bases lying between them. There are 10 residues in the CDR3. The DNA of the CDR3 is TGCAGCGTCCTCGGCACTGAAGCTTTCTTT. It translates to CSVLGTEAFF.

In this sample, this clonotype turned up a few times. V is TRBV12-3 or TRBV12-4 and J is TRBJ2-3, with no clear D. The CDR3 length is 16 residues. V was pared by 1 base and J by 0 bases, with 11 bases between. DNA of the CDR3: TGTGCCAGCAGTTTAGTAGTCCAGACTAGCACAGATACGCAGTATTTT. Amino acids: CASSLVVQTSTDTQYF.

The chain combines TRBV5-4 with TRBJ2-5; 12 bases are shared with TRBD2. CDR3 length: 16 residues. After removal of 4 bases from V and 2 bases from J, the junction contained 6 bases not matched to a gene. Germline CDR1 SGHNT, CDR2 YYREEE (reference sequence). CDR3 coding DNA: TGTGCCAGCAGCCGCGGGACTAGCGGGCTACAAGAGACCCAGTACTTC. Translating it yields CASSRGTSGLQETQYF.

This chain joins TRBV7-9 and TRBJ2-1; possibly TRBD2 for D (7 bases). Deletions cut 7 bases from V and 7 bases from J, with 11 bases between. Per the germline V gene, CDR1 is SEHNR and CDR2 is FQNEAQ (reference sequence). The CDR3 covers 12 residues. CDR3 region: CASKKGGNEQFF. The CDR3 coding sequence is TGTGCCAGCAAAAAGGGGGGGAATGAGCAGTTCTTC.

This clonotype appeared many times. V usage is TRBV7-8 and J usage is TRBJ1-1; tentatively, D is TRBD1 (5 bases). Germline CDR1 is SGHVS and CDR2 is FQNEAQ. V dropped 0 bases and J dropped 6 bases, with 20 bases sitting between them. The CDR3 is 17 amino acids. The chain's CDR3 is CASSLAVGWGSPAEAFF. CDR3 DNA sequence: TGTGCCAGCAGCTTAGCCGTGGGGTGGGGCAGCCCGGCTGAAGCTTTCTTT.

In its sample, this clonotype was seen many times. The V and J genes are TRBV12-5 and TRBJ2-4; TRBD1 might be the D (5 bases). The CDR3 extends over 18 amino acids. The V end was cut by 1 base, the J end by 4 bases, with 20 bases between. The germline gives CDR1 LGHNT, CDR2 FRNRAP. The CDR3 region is CASGLEGQGYFAKNIQYF. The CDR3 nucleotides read TGTGCTAGTGGTTTGGAAGGCCAGGGTTACTTTGCGAAAAACATTCAGTACTTC.

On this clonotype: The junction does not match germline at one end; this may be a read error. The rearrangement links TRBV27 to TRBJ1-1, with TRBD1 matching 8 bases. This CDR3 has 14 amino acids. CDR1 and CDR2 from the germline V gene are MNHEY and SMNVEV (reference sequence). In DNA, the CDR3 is TGTGCCAGCAGGGCATGGACAGGGAACCCTGAAGCTTTCTTT. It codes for CASRAWTGNPEAFF.

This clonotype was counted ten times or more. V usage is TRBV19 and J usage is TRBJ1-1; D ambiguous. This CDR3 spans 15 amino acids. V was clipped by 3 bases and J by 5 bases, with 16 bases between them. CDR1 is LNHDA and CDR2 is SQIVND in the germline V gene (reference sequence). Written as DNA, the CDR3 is TGTGCCAGTAGTATCAACGCAATTCTGAGGACTGAAGCTTTCTTT. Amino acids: CASSINAILRTEAFF.

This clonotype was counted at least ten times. The CDR3 loop reads CASSSGGSLAKNIQYF. The CDR3 nucleotides read TGTGCCAGCAGCTCAGGGGGGAGTCTAGCCAAAAACATTCAGTACTTC. V gene TRBV7-2 combines with J gene TRBJ2-4; a weak D match, TRBD1 (7 bases). The V end lost 4 bases, the J end lost 0 bases, and 13 bases lay between the germline ends. This CDR3 spans 16 amino acids. Germline loops: CDR1 SGHTA, CDR2 FQGNSA.

The CDR3 bases are TGTGCCAGCAGTTACATCAGGCAGACCCCCTACGAGCAGTACTTC. Its translation is CASSYIRQTPYEQYF. The rearrangement links TRBV6-2 or TRBV6-3 to TRBJ2-7; D is uncertain. There are 15 residues in the CDR3. Germline loops: CDR1 MNHEY, CDR2 SVGEGT. V was pared by 2 bases and J by 2 bases, with 13 bases between.

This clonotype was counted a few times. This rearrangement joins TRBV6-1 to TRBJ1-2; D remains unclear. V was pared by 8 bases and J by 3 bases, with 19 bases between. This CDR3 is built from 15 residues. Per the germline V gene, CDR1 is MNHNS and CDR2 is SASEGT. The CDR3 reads CASRTDSTAYYGYTF. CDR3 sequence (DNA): TGTGCCAGCCGGACGGACTCCACGGCGTACTATGGCTACACCTTC.

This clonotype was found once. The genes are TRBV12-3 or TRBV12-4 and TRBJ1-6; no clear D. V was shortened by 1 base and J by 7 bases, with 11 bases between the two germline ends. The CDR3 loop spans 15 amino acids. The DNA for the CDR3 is TGTGCCAGCAGTTTAGGGACCGGAGTAAATTCACCCCTCCACTTT. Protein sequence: CASSLGTGVNSPLHF.

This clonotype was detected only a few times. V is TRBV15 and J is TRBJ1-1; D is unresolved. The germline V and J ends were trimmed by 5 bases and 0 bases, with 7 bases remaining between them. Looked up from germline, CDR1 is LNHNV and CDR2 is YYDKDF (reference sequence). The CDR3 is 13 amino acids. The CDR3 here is CATSPGVNTEAFF. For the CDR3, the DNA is TGTGCCACCAGCCCCGGGGTGAACACTGAAGCTTTCTTT. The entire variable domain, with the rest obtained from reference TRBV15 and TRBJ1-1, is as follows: DAMVIQNPRYQVTQFGKPVTLSCSQTLNHNVMYWYQQKSSQAPKLLFHYYDKDFNNEADTPDNFQSRRPNTSFCFLDIRSPGLGDTAMYLCATSPGVNTEAFFGQGTRLTVV.

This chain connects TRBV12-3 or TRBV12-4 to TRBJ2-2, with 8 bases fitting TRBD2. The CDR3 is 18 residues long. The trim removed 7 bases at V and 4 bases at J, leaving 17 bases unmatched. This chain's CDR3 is CASTPPLPGGAGTGELFF. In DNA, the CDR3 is TGTGCCAGCACCCCCCCCCTTCCCGGGGGGGCGGGCACCGGGGAGCTGTTTTTT.

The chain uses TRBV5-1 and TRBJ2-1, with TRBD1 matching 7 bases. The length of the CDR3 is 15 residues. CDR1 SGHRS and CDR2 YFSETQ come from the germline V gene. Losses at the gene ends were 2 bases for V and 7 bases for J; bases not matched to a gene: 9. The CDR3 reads CASSFFEQGMNEQFF. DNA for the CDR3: TGCGCCAGCAGCTTTTTCGAACAGGGGATGAATGAGCAGTTCTTC.

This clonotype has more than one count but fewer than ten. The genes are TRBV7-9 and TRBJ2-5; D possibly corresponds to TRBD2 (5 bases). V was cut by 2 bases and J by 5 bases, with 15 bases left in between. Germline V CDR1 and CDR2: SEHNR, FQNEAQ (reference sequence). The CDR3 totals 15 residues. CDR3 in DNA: TGTGCCAGCAGCTTACCCCTCCGGGGTTTGGAGACCCAGTACTTC. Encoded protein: CASSLPLRGLETQYF.